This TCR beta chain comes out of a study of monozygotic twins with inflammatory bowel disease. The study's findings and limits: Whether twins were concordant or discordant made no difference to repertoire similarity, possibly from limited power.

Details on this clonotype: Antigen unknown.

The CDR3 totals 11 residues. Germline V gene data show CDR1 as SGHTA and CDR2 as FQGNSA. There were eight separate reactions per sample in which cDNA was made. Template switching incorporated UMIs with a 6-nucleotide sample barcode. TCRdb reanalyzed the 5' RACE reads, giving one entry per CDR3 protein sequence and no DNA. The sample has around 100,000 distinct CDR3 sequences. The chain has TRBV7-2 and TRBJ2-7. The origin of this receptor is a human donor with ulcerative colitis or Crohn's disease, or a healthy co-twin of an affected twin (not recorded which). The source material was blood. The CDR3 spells CASSATYEQYF.